The 14 T cell receptor beta chains below were found in one sample sequenced in a study of CD8 T cells in Susac syndrome. An amount of RNA that ranged from about 0.45 to 1 ug was reverse transcribed with random hexamers. MiXCR, applied by TCRdb to the immunoSEQ multiplex PCR reads, yields one record per CDR3 protein. The sample includes around 300,000 distinct CDR3 sequences, about nine tenths of them seen just once. Sequencing was performed on CD8+ T cells from PBMCs. These receptors came from a human donor with multiple sclerosis.

This chain links TRBV7-3 with TRBJ2-3, with a possible D match to TRBD1 (6 bases). Trimming cost V 3 bases and J 6 bases, with 10 bases left between them. CDR1 is SGHTA, CDR2 FQGTGA, per germline. The CDR3 covers 13 residues. The CDR3 spells CASSFLTGDTQYF. CDR3 sequence (DNA): TGTGCCAGCAGCTTCCTTACAGGGGATACGCAGTATTTT. Combining the CDR3 with reference TRBV7-3 and TRBJ2-3 gives the whole variable domain GAGVSQTPSNKVTEKGKYVELRCDPISGHTALYWYRQSLGQGPEFLIYFQGTGAADDSGLPNDRFFAVRPEGSVSTLKIQRTERGDSAVYLCASSFLTGDTQYFGPGTRLTVL.

The chain carries TRBV7-9 and TRBJ2-5; 10 nucleotides match TRBD1. The CDR3 contains 13 residues. The germline gives CDR1 SEHNR, CDR2 FQNEAQ (reference sequence). The V gene end was trimmed by 11 bases and the J gene end by 4 bases; junction bases not matched to a gene: 7. CDR3: CAGDRGVGETQYF. As DNA, the CDR3 is TGTGCCGGGGACAGGGGTGTAGGAGAGACCCAGTACTTC.

The chain combines TRBV20-1 with TRBJ2-1, with unresolved D. Germline lookup yields CDR1 DFQATT and CDR2 SNEGSKA (reference sequence). This CDR3 contains 16 residues. Trimming removed 3 bases from V and 3 bases from J, with 18 bases in between. This chain's CDR3 is CSASKFGGPFYNEQFF. As DNA, the CDR3 is TGCAGTGCTAGCAAGTTCGGCGGTCCCTTCTACAATGAGCAGTTCTTC.

The J gene is TRBJ2-2, the V gene TRBV7-9; TRBD1 aligns across 10 bases. Trimming at V came to 5 bases and at J to 3 bases, leaving 6 bases not matched to a gene. This CDR3 has 16 amino acids. Germline V lookup: CDR1 SEHNR, CDR2 FQNEAQ (reference sequence). The CDR3 coding sequence is TGTGCCAGCAGCGCCTCCGGGACAGGGGACACCGGGGAGCTGTTTTTT. Residues: CASSASGTGDTGELFF.

V usage is TRBV29-1 and J usage is TRBJ1-1, with D maybe TRBD1 (5 bases). This CDR3 has 13 residues. CDR1 is SQVTM, CDR2 ANQGSEA, per germline. Trimming cost V 3 bases and J 1 base, with 9 bases left between them. In DNA, the CDR3 is TGCAGCGTTGATCGGGGCTCGAACACTGAAGCTTTCTTT. Translating it yields CSVDRGSNTEAFF.

In the case of this clonotype: Sequence at one end of the junction differs from germline and may be a read error. The chain employs TRBV18 and TRBJ2-7, with unresolved D. Germline V gives CDR1 KGHSH, CDR2 LQKENI. CDR3 length equals 13 residues. The CDR3 spells CASSPESSYEQYF. CDR3 nucleotide sequence: TGTGCCAGCTCACCGGAGAGCTCCTACGAGCAATACTTC.

The V call is TRBV28, the J call TRBJ2-1; D is perhaps TRBD2 (6 bases). The V and J ends lost 3 bases and 4 bases respectively, with 10 bases between them. Per germline, CDR1 MDHEN and CDR2 SYDVKM. The CDR3 covers 14 residues. The CDR3 reads CASSFWGEYNEQFF. CDR3 in DNA: TGTGCCAGCAGTTTTTGGGGGGAGTACAATGAGCAGTTCTTC.

This clonotype was detected a few times. This chain connects TRBV19 to TRBJ2-3; D may be TRBD1 (6 bases). Trimming cost V 5 bases and J 3 bases, with 12 bases left between them. The CDR3 extends over 14 amino acids. Germline V lookup: CDR1 LNHDA, CDR2 SQIVND (reference sequence). CDR3 in amino acids: CASSLGRGTDTQYF. In DNA form, the CDR3 reads TGTGCCAGTAGTTTGGGCAGGGGTACAGATACGCAGTATTTT.

The chain joins TRBV7-3 to TRBJ1-2; no clear D gene. Trimming removed 1 base at V and 4 bases at J, with 7 bases between. The CDR3 contains 13 residues. Germline V CDR1 and CDR2: SGHTA, FQGTGA. CDR3 region: CASSLNSGYGYTF. The CDR3 DNA follows: TGTGCCAGCAGCTTAAATTCGGGCTATGGCTACACCTTC.

The chain uses TRBV19 and TRBJ2-2, with 9 bases matching TRBD1. The CDR3 length is 14 residues. J lost 5 bases, V lost 5 bases, and 3 bases had no gene match. CDR1 LNHDA and CDR2 SQIVND come from the germline V gene (reference sequence). CDR3 in amino acids: CASSFGQGTGELFF. The DNA of the CDR3 is TGTGCCAGTAGTTTCGGACAGGGGACCGGGGAGCTGTTTTTT.

The count of this clonotype is one. The chain has TRBV6-5 and TRBJ2-7; 11 bases align to TRBD2. The junction had 4 bases not matched to a gene; V was cut back by 0 bases and J by 3 bases. Germline V gives CDR1 MNHEY, CDR2 SVGAGI. This CDR3 region has 16 residues. The CDR3 protein is CASSYSQTSGNYEQYF. The CDR3 DNA reads TGTGCCAGCAGTTACTCGCAGACTAGCGGGAACTACGAGCAGTACTTC.

The chain is built from TRBV11-3 and TRBJ2-1; either TRBD1 or TRBD2 may fit D (5 bases each). V was shortened by 5 bases and J by 0 bases, with 11 bases between the two germline ends. The CDR3 is made up of 15 amino acids. Germline CDR1 reads SGHNT; CDR2 reads YENEEA. CDR3 loop: CASSPRDGSYNEQFF. The CDR3 nucleotides read TGTGCCAGCAGCCCCAGGGACGGCTCCTACAATGAGCAGTTCTTC.

V gene TRBV19 combines with J gene TRBJ1-1; a weak D match, TRBD1 (5 bases). The germline CDR1 and CDR2 sequences are LNHDA and SQIVND (reference sequence). This CDR3 has 14 amino acids. V shed 9 bases and J shed 5 bases, with 19 bases lying between them. Here the CDR3 reads CASTPGTGRTEAFF. The CDR3 region has the DNA TGTGCCAGCACGCCAGGGACGGGGAGGACTGAAGCTTTCTTT.

A few counts support this clonotype. The rearrangement joins TRBV11-2 to TRBJ2-7; D unclear. CDR3 length: 11 residues. Deletions cut 4 bases from V and 9 bases from J, with 10 bases between. CDR1 is SGHAT and CDR2 is FQNNGV in the germline V gene. CDR3 residues: CASSSALAQYF. CDR3 nucleotides: TGTGCCAGCAGCTCGGCATTGGCGCAGTACTTC.